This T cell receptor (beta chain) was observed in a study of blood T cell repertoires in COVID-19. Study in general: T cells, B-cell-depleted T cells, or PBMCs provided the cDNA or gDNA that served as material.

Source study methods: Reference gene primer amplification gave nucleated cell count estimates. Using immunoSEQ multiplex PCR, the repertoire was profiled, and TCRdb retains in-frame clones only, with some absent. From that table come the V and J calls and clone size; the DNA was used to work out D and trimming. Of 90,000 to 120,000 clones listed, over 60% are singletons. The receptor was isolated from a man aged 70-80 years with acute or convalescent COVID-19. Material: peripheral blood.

The CDR3 region is CATSREAGELPYNEQFF. In DNA form, the CDR3 reads TGTGCCACCAGCAGAGAAGCGGGGGAACTGCCTTACAATGAGCAGTTCTTC. The chain uses TRBV15 and TRBJ2-1; 8 nucleotides match TRBD2. The CDR3 contains 17 residues. V trimming: 0 bases; J trimming: 4 bases; junction bases outside the gene matches: 8. Germline CDR1 LNHNV, CDR2 YYDKDF (reference sequence).